The clone carrying this T cell receptor beta chain has more than one count but fewer than ten. Its antigen is not identified. TCRdb re-analysed the reads in MiXCR, keeping a single row per CDR3 protein. The repertoire holds about 360,000 distinct CDR3 sequences, with roughly 34% as singletons. The data were taken from a study of T cell repertoires in cytomegalovirus infection. At the level of the study: Epitope selection comprised recently identified HLA-C-restricted CMV epitopes and well-studied HLA-B-restricted CMV epitopes. Matching HLA type and CMV infection were both indicated by public TCR beta signatures.

The study's findings and limits: The cumulative frequency of public TCR beta families identified carriers of CMV plus the relevant HLA. Ex vivo, HLA-C-restricted CMV-specific TCR beta clonotypes prevailed over the rest of the response.

The TCR sequence derives from a human donor in good health (CMV status not recorded). Some clones in this sample may be carry-over from other donors' samples. Here the sequenced sample was cultured PBMCs, taken from culture after CMV antigen stimulation.

The CDR3 region is CSAGGHSTDTQYF. In DNA, the CDR3 is TGCAGTGCTGGCGGACACAGCACAGATACGCAGTATTTT. The rearrangement links TRBV20-1 to TRBJ2-3, with D perhaps matching TRBD1 (5 bases). Germline V lookup: CDR1 DFQATT, CDR2 SNEGSKA (reference sequence). Between the trimmed V and J ends, which lost 5 bases and 0 bases, there was a span of 9 bases. The CDR3 is made up of 13 amino acids.